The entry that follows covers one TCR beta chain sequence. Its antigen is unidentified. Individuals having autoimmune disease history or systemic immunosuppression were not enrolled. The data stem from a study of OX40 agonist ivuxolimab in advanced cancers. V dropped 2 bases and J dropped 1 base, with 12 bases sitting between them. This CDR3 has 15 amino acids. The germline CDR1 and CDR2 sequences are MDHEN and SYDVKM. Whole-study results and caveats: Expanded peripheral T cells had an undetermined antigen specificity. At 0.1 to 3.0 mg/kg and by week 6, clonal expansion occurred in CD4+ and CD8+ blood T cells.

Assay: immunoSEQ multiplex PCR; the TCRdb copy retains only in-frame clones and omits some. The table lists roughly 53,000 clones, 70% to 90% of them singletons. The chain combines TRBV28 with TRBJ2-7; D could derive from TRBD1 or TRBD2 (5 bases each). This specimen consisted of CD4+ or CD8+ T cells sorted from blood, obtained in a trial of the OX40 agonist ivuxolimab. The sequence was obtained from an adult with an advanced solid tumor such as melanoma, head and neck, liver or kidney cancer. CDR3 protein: CASSLLRGNSYEQYF. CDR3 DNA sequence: TGTGCCAGCAGTTTACTTCGGGGCAATTCCTACGAGCAGTACTTC.